Described below is a single TCR beta chain sequence and its context. Its antigen remains unidentified. The TCR beta library used iRepertoire HTBI primers with Arm-PCR amplification of CDR3. TCRdb ran MiXCR on the multiplex PCR reads and lists one entry per CDR3 protein. The table lists just over 600,000 distinct CDR3 sequences, 16% of them singletons. The germline gives CDR1 SGHKS, CDR2 YYEKEE (reference sequence). Trimming pared 2 bases from V and 4 bases from J, leaving 10 bases between. The CDR3 is made up of 15 amino acids. This record belongs to a study of regulatory T cells in long-lasting Graves disease. Overall study results and limits: For persistent Graves' patients, TCR diversity was lower than for newly diagnosed ones.

The time point denotes: newly diagnosed GD, antithyroid drugs for less than 3 months. Following extraction of RNA from PBMCs, that RNA was used to make the TCR library. Roughly 10-milliliter peripheral blood samples went into EDTA tubes. These data also formed part of another study, on T cells in Graves' hyperthyroidism and ophthalmopathy. That source reports: First-round RT-PCR targeting the TCR CDR3 was performed with the HTBI primer set.

This specimen consisted of peripheral blood mononuclear cells (PBMCs), obtained at new diagnosis, from a patient treated with antithyroid drugs. This receptor was obtained from a woman aged 25 to 39 with Graves disease. V gene TRBV5-5 combines with J gene TRBJ1-6; D unresolved. Written as DNA, the CDR3 is TGTGCCAGCAGCTTTCGGACGGATTATAATTCACCCCTCCACTTT. Protein: CASSFRTDYNSPLHF. The variable domain in full, completed from reference TRBV5-5 and TRBJ1-6, reads DAGVTQSPTHLIKTRGQQVTLRCSPISGHKSVSWYQQVLGQGPQFIFQYYEKEERGRGNFPDRFSARQFPNYSSELNVNALLLGDSALYLCASSFRTDYNSPLHFGNGTRLTVT.